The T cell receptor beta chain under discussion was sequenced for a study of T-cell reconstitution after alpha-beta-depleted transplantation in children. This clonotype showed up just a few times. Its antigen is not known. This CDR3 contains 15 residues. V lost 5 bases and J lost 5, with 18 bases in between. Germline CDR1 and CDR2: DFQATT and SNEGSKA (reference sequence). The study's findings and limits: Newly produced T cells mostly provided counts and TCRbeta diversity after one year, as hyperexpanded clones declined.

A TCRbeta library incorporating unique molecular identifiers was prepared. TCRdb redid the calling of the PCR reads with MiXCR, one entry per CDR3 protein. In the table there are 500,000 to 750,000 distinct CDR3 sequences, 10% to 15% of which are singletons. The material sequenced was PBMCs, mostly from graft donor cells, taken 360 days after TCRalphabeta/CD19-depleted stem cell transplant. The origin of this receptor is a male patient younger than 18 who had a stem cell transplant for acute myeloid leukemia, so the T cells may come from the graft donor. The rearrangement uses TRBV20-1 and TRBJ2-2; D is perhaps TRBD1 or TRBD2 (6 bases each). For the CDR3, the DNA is TGCAGTGCTCCGGAGGGGGGAGTTTATACCGGGGAGCTGTTTTTT. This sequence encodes CSAPEGGVYTGELFF.